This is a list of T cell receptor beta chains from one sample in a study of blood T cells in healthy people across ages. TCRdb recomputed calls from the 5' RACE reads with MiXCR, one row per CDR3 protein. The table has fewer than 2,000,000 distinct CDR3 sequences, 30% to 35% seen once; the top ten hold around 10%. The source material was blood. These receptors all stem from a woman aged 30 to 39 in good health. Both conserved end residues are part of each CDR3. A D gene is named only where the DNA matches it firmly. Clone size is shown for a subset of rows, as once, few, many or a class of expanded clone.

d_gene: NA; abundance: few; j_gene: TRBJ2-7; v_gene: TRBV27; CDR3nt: TGTGGCAGCAGTTTAGGCGGGAACTCCTACGAGCAGTACTTC; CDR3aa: CGSSLGGNSYEQYF
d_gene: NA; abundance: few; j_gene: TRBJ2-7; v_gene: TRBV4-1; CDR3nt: TGCGCCAGCAGCCAATTATCGGGGGGCGTCTACGAGCAGTACTTC; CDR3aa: CASSQLSGGVYEQYF
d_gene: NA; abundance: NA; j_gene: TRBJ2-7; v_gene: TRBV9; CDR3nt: TGTGCCAGCAGCCCCGAGGCCAGTGCCCTCTACGAGCAGTACTTC; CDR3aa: CASSPEASALYEQYF
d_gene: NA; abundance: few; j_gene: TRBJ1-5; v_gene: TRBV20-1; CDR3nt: TGCAGTGCTAGAGATCTCGGAGGGGTCCTAAACAATCAGCCCCAGCATTTT; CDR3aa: CSARDLGGVLNNQPQHF
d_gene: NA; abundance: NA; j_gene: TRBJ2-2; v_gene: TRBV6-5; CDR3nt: TGTGCCAGCAGTTACTCACGGGAGTCCACCGGGGAGCTGTTTTTT; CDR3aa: CASSYSRESTGELFF
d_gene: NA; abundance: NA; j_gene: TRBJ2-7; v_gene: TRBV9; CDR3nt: TGTGCCAGCAGCGTAGAACCCCTCTCCTACGAGCAGTACTTC; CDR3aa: CASSVEPLSYEQYF
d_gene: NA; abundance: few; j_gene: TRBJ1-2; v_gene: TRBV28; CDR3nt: TGTGCCAGCAGTCCATCCGGGACACAGAGGGGCTATGGCTACACCTTC; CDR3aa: CASSPSGTQRGYGYTF
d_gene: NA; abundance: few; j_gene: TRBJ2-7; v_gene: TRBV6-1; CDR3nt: TGTGCCAGCAACCAGGGTCCGGTCTACGAGCAGTACTTC; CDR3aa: CASNQGPVYEQYF
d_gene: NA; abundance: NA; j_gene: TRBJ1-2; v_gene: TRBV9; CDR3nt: TGTGCCAGCAGCGTAGATGAGCAGAAAAACTATGGCTACACCTTC; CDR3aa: CASSVDEQKNYGYTF
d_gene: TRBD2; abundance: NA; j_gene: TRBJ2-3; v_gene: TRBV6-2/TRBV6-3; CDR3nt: TGTGCCAGCAGTTACTCGACTAGCGGGGGGTGGGATACGCAGTATTTT; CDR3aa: CASSYSTSGGWDTQYF
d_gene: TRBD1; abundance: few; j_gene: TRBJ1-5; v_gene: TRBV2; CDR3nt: TGTGCCAGCAGTGAAGGGTCAGGGGGAAATCAGCCCCAGCATTTT; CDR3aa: CASSEGSGGNQPQHF
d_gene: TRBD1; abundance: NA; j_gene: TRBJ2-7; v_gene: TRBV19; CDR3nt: TGTGCCAGTAGTCAACTCAGGGGGCCCTACGAGCAGTACTTC; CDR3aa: CASSQLRGPYEQYF
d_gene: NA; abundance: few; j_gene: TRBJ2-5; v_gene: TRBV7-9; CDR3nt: TGTGCCAGCAGCAGTATCGGAACAGGCCTGCAAGAGACCCAGTACTTC; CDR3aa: CASSSIGTGLQETQYF
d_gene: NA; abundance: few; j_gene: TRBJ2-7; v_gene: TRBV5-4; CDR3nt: TGTGCCAGCAGCCCTACTACGGGCTCAGAAGAGCAGTACTTC; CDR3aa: CASSPTTGSEEQYF
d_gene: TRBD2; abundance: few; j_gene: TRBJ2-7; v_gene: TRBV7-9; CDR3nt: TGTGCCAGCAGCGTCGGACTAGTCTCCGAGCAGTACTTC; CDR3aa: CASSVGLVSEQYF
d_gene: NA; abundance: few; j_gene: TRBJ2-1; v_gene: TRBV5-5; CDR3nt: TGTGCCAGCAGCTTGGCCGAACCCCGACAAGGCAATGAGCAGTTCTTC; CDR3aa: CASSLAEPRQGNEQFF
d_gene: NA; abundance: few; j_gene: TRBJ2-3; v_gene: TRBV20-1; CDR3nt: TGCAGTGCTAGAGTAACGGGGGTTCCGGATACGCAGTATTTT; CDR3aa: CSARVTGVPDTQYF
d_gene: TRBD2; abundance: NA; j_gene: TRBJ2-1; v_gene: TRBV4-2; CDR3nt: TGTGCCAGCAGCCCGACTAGCGCGGAGCAGTTCTTC; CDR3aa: CASSPTSAEQFF
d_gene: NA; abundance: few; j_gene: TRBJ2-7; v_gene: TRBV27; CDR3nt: TGTGCCAGCGCCAAGGACTGGCGAGGGTACGAGCAGTACTTC; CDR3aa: CASAKDWRGYEQYF
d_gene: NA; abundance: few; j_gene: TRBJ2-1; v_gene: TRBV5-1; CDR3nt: TGCGCCAGCAGCCCCCGTTTAGAGGGGGGTGAGCAGTTCTTC; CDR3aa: CASSPRLEGGEQFF
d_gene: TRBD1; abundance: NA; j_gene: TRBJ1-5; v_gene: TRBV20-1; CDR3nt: TGCAGTGCTAGAGGGGGGACAGGGATTATGAGTCAGCCCCAGCATTTT; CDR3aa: CSARGGTGIMSQPQHF
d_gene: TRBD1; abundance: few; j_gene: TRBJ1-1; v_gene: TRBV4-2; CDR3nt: TGTGCCAGCAGCCAGACAGGGCGAGGCACTGAAGCTTTCTTT; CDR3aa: CASSQTGRGTEAFF
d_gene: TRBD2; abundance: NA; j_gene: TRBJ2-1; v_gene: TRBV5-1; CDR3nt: TGCGCCAGCAGCTCCCGACTAGCGGGGGCCCACAATGAGCAGTTCTTC; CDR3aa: CASSSRLAGAHNEQFF
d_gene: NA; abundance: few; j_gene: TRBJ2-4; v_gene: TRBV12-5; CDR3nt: TGTGCTAGTGGTTTGGTGCCGGAAGGGCTAGCCAAAAACATTCAGTACTTC; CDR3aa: CASGLVPEGLAKNIQYF
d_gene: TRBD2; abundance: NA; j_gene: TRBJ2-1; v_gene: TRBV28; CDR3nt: TGTGCCAGCAGGACTTTAATCCAGGGAGGGTCTTACAATGAGCAGTTCTTC; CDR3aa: CASRTLIQGGSYNEQFF
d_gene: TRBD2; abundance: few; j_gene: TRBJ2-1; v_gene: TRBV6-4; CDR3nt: TGTGCCAGCAGTGTCGAGCGGGGGGGCCCAAATGAGCAGTTCTTC; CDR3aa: CASSVERGGPNEQFF
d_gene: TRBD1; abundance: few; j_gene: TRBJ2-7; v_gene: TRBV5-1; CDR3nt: TGCGCCAGCAGCATTACCGGGACAGGGGGCGGGTACGAGCAGTACTTC; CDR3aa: CASSITGTGGGYEQYF
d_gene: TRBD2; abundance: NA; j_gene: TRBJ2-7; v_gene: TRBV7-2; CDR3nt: TGTGCCAGCAGCCGGGTTAGCGGGGGGAGCTCCTACGAGCAGTACTTC; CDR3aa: CASSRVSGGSSYEQYF
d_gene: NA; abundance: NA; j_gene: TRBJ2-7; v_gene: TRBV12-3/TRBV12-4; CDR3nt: TGTGCCAGCAGTTGGGACACTATCTACGAGCAGTACTTC; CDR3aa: CASSWDTIYEQYF
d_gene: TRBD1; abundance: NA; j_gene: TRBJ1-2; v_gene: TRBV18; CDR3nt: TGTGCCAGCTCACCAGAGTGGGACAGTAACTATGGCTACACCTTC; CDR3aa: CASSPEWDSNYGYTF
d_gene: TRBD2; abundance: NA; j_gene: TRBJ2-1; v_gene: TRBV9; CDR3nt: TGTGCCAGCAGCGTAGAGGGGGGACTAGCGGGCTACAATGAGCAGTTCTTC; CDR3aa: CASSVEGGLAGYNEQFF
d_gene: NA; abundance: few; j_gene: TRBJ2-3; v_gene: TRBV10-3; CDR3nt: TGTGCCACCCGAGATCGGGGCAGGAGCACAGATACGCAGTATTTT; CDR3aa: CATRDRGRSTDTQYF
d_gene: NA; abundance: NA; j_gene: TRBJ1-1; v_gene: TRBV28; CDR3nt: TGTGCCAGCTGTCTTGTGGTGAACACTGAGGCTTTCTTT; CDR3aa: CASCLVVNTEAFF
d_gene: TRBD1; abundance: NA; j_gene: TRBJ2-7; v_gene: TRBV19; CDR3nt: TGTGCCAGTAGTGCCCGGGACAGGGCGGTGTACGAGCAGTACTTC; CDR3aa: CASSARDRAVYEQYF
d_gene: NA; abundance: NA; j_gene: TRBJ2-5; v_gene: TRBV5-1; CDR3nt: TGCGCCAGCAGCTTGGTCGAGGGCAGTCAAGAGACCCAGTACTTC; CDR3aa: CASSLVEGSQETQYF
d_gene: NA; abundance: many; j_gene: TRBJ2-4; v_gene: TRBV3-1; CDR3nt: TGTGCCAGCAGCCAAGGAAGGGATGGGGCCAAAAACATTCAGTACTTC; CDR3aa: CASSQGRDGAKNIQYF
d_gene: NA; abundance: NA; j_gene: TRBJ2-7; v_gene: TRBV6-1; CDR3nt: TGTGCCAGCAAGGAAAACCTTTTTTACGAGCAGTACTTC; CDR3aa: CASKENLFYEQYF
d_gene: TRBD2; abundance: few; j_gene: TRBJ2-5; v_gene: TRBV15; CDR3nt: TGTGCCACCAGCAGAGGTCTAGCGGGAGCAGAGACCCAGTACTTC; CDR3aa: CATSRGLAGAETQYF
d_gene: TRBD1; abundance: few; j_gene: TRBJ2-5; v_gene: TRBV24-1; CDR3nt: TGTGCCACCAGTGACCCGGGACAGCAAGAGACCCAGTACTTC; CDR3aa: CATSDPGQQETQYF
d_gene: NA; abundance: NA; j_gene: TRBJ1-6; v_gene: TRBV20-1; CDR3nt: TGCAGTGCTAGGGCCACGAAGGATTCACCCCTCCACTTT; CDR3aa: CSARATKDSPLHF
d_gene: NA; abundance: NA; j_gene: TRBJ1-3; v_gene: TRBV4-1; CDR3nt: TGCGCCAGCAGCCGCAGCCCGGAACGGCAGAGCTCTGGAAACACCATATATTTT; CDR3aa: CASSRSPERQSSGNTIYF
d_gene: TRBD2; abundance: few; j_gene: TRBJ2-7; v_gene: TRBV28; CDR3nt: TGTGCCAGCAGTTTCTCTAGCGGGAGGATGTACGAGCAGTACTTC; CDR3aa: CASSFSSGRMYEQYF
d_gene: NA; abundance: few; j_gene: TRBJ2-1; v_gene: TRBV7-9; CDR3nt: TGTGCCAGCAGCTTAGATGCGGTTCCTTCCTACAATGAGCAGTTCTTC; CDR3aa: CASSLDAVPSYNEQFF
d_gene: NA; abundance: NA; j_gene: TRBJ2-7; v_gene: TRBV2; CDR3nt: TGTGCCAGCAGTGAAGCATGGGAGCAGTACTTC; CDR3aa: CASSEAWEQYF
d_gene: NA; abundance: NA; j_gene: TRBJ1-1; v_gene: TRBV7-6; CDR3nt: TGTGCCAGCAGTATCAAACAGGACACTGAAGCTTTCTTT; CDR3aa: CASSIKQDTEAFF
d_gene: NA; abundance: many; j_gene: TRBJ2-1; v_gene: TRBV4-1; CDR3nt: TGCGCCAGCAGTCCCGGGGGCGGCGGGAGCTACAATGAGCAGTTCTTC; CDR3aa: CASSPGGGGSYNEQFF
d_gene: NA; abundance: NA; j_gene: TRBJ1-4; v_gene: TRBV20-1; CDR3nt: TGCAGTGCTCGACAAGAAAAACTGTTTTTT; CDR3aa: CSARQEKLFF
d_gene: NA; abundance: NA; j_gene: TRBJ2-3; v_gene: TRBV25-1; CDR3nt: TGTGCCAGCAGTGAATTACGGGGGCGCACAGATACGCAGTATTTT; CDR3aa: CASSELRGRTDTQYF
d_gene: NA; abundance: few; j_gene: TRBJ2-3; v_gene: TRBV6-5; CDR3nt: TGTGCCAGCAGTTACGGGGGGGCGAGAAATACGCAGTATTTT; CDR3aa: CASSYGGARNTQYF
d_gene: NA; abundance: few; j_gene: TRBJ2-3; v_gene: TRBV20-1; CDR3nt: TGCAGTGCTACCGGGACTCGCACAGATACGCAGTATTTT; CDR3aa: CSATGTRTDTQYF
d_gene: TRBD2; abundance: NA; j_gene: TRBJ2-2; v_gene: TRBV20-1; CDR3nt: TGCAGTGCTAGAGGGGTGGGACTAATCAACACCGGGGAGCTGTTTTTT; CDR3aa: CSARGVGLINTGELFF
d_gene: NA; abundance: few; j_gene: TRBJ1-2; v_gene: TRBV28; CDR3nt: TGTGCCAGCTCCCAGGGAAGACCCAACTATGGCTACACCTTC; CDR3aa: CASSQGRPNYGYTF
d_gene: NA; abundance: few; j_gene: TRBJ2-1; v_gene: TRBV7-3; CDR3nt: TGTGCCAGCAGCTTATTTCCTGGTTACAATGAGCAGTTCTTC; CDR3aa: CASSLFPGYNEQFF
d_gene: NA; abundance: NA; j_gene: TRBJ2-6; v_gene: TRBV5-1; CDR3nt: TGCGCCAGCAGCCGAGGGGGTTTTGGGGCCAACGTCCTGACTTTC; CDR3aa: CASSRGGFGANVLTF
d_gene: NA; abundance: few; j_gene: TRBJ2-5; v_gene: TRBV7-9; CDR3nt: TGTGCCAGCAGTCGACTAGTCCGAGAGACCCAGTACTTC; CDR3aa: CASSRLVRETQYF
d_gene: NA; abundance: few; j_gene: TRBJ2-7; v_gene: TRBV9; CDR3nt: TGTGCCAGCAGCGTAGTCCAGGGTAGCGGCGAGCAGTACTTC; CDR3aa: CASSVVQGSGEQYF